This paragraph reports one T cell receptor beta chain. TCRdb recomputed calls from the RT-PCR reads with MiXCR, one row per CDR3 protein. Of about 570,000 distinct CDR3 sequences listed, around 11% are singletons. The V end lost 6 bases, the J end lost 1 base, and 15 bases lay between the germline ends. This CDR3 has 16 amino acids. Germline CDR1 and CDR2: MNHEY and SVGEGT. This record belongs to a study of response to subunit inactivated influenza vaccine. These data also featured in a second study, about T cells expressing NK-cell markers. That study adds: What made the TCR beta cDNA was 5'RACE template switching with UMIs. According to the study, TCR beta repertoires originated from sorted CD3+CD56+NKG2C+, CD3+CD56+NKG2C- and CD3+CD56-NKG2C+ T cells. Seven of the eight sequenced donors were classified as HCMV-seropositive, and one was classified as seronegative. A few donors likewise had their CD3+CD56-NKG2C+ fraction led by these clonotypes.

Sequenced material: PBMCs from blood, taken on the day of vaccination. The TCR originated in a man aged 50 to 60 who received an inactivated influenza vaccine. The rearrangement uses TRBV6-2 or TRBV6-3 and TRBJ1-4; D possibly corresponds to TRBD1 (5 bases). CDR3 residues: CASRRGTMETNEKLFF. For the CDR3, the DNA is TGTGCCAGCAGACGAGGGACTATGGAAACTAATGAAAAACTGTTTTTT.